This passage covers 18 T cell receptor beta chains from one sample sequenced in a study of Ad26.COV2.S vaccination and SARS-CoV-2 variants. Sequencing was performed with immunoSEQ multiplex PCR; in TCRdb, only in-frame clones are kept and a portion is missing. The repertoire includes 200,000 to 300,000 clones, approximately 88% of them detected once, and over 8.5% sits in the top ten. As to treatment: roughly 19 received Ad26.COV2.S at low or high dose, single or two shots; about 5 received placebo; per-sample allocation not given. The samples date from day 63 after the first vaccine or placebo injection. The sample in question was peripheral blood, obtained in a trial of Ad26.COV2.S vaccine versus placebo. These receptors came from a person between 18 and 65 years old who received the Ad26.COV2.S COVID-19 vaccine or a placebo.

Written as DNA, the CDR3 is TGTGCCAGCAGCTTAAGTCCTTGGGGCCAAGCCTACAATGAGCAGTTCTTC. Protein: CASSLSPWGQAYNEQFF. The rearrangement joins TRBV11-2 to TRBJ2-1, with D maybe TRBD1 (5 bases). CDR1 SGHAT and CDR2 FQNNGV come from the germline V gene. This CDR3 has 17 amino acids. V shed 2 bases and J shed 2 bases, with 16 bases lying between them.

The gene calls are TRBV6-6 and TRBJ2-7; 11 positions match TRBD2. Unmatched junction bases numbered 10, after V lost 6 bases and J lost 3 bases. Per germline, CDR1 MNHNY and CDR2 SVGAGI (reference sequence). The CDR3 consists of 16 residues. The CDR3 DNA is TGTGCCAGCAGGTCCCCATGGACTAGCGGGCGCTACGAGCAGTACTTC. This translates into CASRSPWTSGRYEQYF.

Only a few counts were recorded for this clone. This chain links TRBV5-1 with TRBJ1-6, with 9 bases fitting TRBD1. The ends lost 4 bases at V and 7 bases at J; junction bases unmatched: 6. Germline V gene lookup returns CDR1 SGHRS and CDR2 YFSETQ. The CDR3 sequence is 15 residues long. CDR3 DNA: TGCGCCAGCAGCCTCGCTGACAGGGGGAATTCACCCCTCCACTTT. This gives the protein CASSLADRGNSPLHF.

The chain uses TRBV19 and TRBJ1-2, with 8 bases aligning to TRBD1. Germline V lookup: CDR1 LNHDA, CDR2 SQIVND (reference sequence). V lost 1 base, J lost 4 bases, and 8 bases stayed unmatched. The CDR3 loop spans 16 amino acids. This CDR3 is CASSIALMGQVYGYTF. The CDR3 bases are TGTGCCAGTAGTATAGCTCTAATGGGACAGGTCTATGGCTACACCTTC.

DNA for the CDR3: TGTGCCAGCTATGGCAGGGACTCCTATGGCTACACCTTC. It specifies CASYGRDSYGYTF. The chain combines TRBV7-9 with TRBJ1-2; D is perhaps TRBD1 (5 bases). The V end lost 8 bases, the J end lost 4 bases, and 14 bases lay between the germline ends. The CDR3 has 13 amino acids. From germline, CDR1 is SEHNR and CDR2 FQNEAQ (reference sequence).

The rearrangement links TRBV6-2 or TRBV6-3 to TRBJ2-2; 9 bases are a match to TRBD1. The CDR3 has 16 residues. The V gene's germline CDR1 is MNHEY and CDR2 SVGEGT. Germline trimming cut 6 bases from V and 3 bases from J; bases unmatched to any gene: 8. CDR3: CASSQPGQGYTGELFF. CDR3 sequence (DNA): TGTGCCAGCAGCCAGCCGGGACAGGGTTACACCGGGGAGCTGTTTTTT.

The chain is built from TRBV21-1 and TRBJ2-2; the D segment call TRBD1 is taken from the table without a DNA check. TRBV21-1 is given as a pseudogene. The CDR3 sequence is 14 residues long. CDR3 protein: CASIIQGAGGELFF. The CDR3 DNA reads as TGTGCCAGCATCATACAGGGGGCTGGCGGGGAGCTGTTTTTT.

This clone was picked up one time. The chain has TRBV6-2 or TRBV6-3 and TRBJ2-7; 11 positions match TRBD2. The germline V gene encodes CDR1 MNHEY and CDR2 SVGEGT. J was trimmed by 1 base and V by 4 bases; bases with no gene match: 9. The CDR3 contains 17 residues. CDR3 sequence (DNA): TGTGCCAGCAGTTCGCCTCTGACTAGCGGGATTTCCTACGAGCAGTACTTC. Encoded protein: CASSSPLTSGISYEQYF.

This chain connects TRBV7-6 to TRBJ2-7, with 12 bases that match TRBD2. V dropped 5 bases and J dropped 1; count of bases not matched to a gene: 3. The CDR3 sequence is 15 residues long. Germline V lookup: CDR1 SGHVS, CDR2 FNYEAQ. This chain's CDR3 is CASSPGTSGSYEQYF. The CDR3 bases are TGTGCCAGCAGCCCCGGGACTAGCGGGTCCTACGAGCAGTACTTC. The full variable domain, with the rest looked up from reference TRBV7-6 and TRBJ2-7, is GAGVSQSPRYKVTKRGQDVALRCDPISGHVSLYWYRQALGQGPEFLTYFNYEAQQDKSGLPNDRFSAERPEGSISTLTIQRTEQRDSAMYRCASSPGTSGSYEQYFGPGTRLTVT.

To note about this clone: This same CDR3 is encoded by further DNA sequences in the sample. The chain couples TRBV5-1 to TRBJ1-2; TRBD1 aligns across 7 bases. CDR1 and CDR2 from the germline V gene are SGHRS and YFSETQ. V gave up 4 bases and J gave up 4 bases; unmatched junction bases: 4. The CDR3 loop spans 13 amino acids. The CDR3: CASSLTGVYGYTF. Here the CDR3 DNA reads TGCGCCAGCAGCCTAACAGGGGTCTATGGCTACACCTTC.

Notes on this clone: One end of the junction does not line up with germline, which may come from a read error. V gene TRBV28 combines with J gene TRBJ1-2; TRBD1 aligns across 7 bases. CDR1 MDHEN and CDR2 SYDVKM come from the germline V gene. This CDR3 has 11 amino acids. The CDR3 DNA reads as TGTGCCAGCAGTCCCCAGACAGGGAAGGCCTTC. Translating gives CASSPQTGKAF.

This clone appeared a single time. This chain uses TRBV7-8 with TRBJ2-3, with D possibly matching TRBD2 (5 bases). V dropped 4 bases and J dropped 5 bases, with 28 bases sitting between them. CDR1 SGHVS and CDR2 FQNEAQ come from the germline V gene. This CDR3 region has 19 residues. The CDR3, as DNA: TGTGCCAGCAGCTCCCGGGCTCTGATTATTCCCGGCGGAGGAGATACGCAGTATTTT. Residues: CASSSRALIIPGGGDTQYF. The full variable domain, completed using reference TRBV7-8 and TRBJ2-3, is GAGVSQSPRYKVAKRGQDVALRCDPISGHVSLFWYQQALGQGPEFLTYFQNEAQLDKSGLPSDRFFAERPEGSVSTLKIQRTQQEDSAVYLCASSSRALIIPGGGDTQYFGPGTRLTVL.

CDR3 sequence: CASSHREGADGYTF. The CDR3 coding sequence is TGTGCCAGCAGCCACCGGGAGGGGGCCGATGGCTACACCTTC. The rearrangement joins TRBV7-2 to TRBJ1-2, with TRBD1 identical over 7 bases. The CDR3 has 14 residues. Germline loops: CDR1 SGHTA, CDR2 FQGNSA. The junction had 9 bases not matched to a gene; V was cut back by 5 bases and J by 6 bases.

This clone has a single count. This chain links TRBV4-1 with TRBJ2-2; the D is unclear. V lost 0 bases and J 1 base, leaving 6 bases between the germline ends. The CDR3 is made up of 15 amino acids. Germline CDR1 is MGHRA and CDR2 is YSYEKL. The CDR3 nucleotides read TGCGCCAGCAGCCAAGAAGAGCGGAACACCGGGGAGCTGTTTTTT. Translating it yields CASSQEERNTGELFF.

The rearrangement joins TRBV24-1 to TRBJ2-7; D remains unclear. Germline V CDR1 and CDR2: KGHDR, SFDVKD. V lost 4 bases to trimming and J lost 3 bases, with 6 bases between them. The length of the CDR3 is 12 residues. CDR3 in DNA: TGTGCCACCAGTGACGGATTCTACGAGCAGTACTTC. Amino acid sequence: CATSDGFYEQYF.

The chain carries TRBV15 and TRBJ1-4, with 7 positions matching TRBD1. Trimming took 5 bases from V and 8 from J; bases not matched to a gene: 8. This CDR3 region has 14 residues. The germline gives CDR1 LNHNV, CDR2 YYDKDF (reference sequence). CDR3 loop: CATSPHRGGEKLFF. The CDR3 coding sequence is TGTGCCACCAGCCCCCACAGGGGAGGCGAAAAACTGTTTTTT.

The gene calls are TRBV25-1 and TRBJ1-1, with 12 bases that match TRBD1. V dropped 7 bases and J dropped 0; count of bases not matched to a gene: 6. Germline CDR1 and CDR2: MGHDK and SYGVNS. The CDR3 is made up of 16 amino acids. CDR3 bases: TGTGCCAGCATGGGGACAGGGGGCACCCTGAACACTGAAGCTTTCTTT. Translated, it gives CASMGTGGTLNTEAFF.

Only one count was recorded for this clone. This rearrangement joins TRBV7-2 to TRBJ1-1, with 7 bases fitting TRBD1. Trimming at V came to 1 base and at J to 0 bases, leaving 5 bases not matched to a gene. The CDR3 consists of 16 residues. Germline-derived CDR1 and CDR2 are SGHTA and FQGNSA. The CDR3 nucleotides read TGTGCCAGCAGCTTAGTTGGGACAGCGCTGAACACTGAAGCTTTCTTT. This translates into CASSLVGTALNTEAFF.